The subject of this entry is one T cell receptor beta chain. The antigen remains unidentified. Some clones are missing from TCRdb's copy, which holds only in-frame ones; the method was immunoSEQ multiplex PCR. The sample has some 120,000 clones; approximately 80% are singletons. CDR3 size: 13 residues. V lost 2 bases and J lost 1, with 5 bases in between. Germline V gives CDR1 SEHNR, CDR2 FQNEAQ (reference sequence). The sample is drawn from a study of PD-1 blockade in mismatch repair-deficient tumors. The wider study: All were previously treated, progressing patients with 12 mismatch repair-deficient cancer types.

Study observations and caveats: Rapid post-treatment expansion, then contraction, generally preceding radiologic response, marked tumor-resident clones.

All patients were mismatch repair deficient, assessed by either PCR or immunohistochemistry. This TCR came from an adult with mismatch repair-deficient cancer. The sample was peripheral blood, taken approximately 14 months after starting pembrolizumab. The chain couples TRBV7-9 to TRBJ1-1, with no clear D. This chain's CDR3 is CASSLTANTEAFF. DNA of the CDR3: TGTGCCAGCAGCTTAACCGCGAACACTGAAGCTTTCTTT.